This record covers a single T cell receptor (beta chain). No antigen is known for it. Produced via immunoSEQ multiplex PCR; TCRdb's table is partial and in-frame only. The profile shows roughly 60,000 clones, 90% to 95% of them singletons. This entry belongs to a study of graft-versus-host responses after intestinal transplantation. The germline gives CDR1 MGHRA, CDR2 YSYEKL. With 1 base removed from V and 8 bases from J, the gap between germline ends came to 17 bases. CDR3 length equals 16 residues. Overall study findings and caveats: Marrow from the recipient contained GvH clones, some of which had appeared first in ileum or blood.

This TCR was sampled from a human patient who received an intestinal transplant, so some T cells may come from the graft donor. The chain carries TRBV4-1 and TRBJ1-4, with D tentatively TRBD1 (6 bases). The sequencing here drew on PBMCs, taken 118 days after intestinal transplantation. CDR3 sequence: CASSQGFATGGEKLFF. The DNA of the CDR3 is TGCGCCAGCAGCCAAGGGTTCGCGACAGGAGGCGAAAAACTGTTTTTT.